This TCR beta chain appears in the sequencing data of a study of CD8+ T cells in alopecia areata. Study-wide context: Each day, treated patients took oral tofacitinib twice, at 5 to 10 mg per dose.

Treatment meaning: oral pan-JAK inhibitor, 5-10 mg twice daily. Germline assignment: CDR1 SGDLS and CDR2 YYNGEE. There are 18 residues in the CDR3. After removal of 1 base from V and 2 bases from J, the junction contained 10 bases not matched to a gene. TCR sequencing used cDNA made by reverse transcription of extracted RNA. Profiled with immunoSEQ multiplex PCR; TCRdb holds only in-frame clones, not every one. The data hold about 200,000 clones, with 58% observed a single time. The source is a human donor with alopecia areata. Sequenced material: CD4+ T cells sorted from blood, taken at week 24, from a patient treated with tofacitinib. This chain joins TRBV9 and TRBJ2-7, with 12 bases identical to TRBD2. The CDR3 region has the DNA TGTGCCAGCAGCGTACTACCGGGACTAGCGGGTGCCCCCTACGAGCAGTACTTC. Translated, it gives CASSVLPGLAGAPYEQYF.